The 15 T cell receptor beta chains presented below share a single source sample, sequenced in a study of T cell responses to AZD1222 COVID-19 vaccine. Using immunoSEQ multiplex PCR, the repertoire was profiled, and TCRdb retains in-frame clones only, with some absent. Here the sample spans some 100,000 clones, 90% to 95% being singletons. The material was peripheral blood, obtained on day 0 of AZD1222 vaccination. The receptors derive from an adult in good health.

This chain links TRBV2 with TRBJ1-2; 9 bases are a match to TRBD1. The length of the CDR3 is 13 residues. CDR1 and CDR2 (germline): SNHLY, FYNNEI. Losses at the gene ends were 6 bases for V and 7 bases for J; bases not matched to a gene: 6. The chain's CDR3 is CASSRDRDSGYTF. DNA of the CDR3: TGTGCCAGCAGCCGGGACAGGGATTCTGGCTACACCTTC.

This chain joins TRBV21-1 and TRBJ1-6. TRBV21-1 represents a pseudogene. This CDR3 region has 16 residues. The DNA of the CDR3 is TGTGCCAGCAGCAAATACGGCCGACAGCGGAATTCACCCCTCCACTTT. Translated, it gives CASSKYGRQRNSPLHF.

This rearrangement joins TRBV29-1 to TRBJ1-2; D gene unclear. V was trimmed by 6 bases and J by 4 bases, leaving 15 bases between them. CDR3 length: 13 amino acids. The V gene's germline CDR1 is SQVTM and CDR2 ANQGSEA. Here the CDR3 reads CSVSIKGGYGYTF. The CDR3 bases are TGCAGCGTATCTATCAAGGGAGGCTATGGCTACACCTTC. The full variable domain, in which reference TRBV29-1 and TRBJ1-2 provide the parts outside the CDR3, is SAVISQKPSRDICQRGTSLTIQCQVDSQVTMMFWYRQQPGQSLTLIATANQGSEATYESGFVIDKFPISRPNLTFSTLTVSNMSPEDSSIYLCSVSIKGGYGYTFGSGTRLTVV.

This sequence joins TRBV4-3 and TRBJ2-1, with D possibly called TRBD1 or TRBD2 (7 bases each). This CDR3 contains 16 residues. Trimming left V 4 bases short and J 5 bases short, with 18 bases between. Germline V CDR1 and CDR2: LGHNA, YSLEER. CDR3 bases: TGCGCCAGCAGCCCCTACCAGCAGGGGGGGCACAATGAGCAGTTCTTC. Translating it yields CASSPYQQGGHNEQFF.

The chain employs TRBV5-1 and TRBJ2-3; 8 nucleotides line up with TRBD2. V lost 6 bases, J lost 4 bases, and 10 bases stayed unmatched. This CDR3 comprises 15 residues. Germline-derived CDR1 and CDR2 are SGHRS and YFSETQ. The CDR3 loop reads CASTQRGWSADTQYF. The CDR3 DNA is TGCGCCAGCACCCAGCGGGGGTGGAGCGCAGATACGCAGTATTTT.

The chain carries TRBV4-2 and TRBJ1-2; 7 bases align to TRBD1. The CDR3 totals 16 residues. V was pared by 3 bases and J by 4 bases, with 11 bases of the junction left unmatched. Germline assignment: CDR1 LGHNA and CDR2 YNFKEQ. The CDR3 DNA sequence: TGTGCCAGCAGCCATCCAGGGGGATCGGAGGGCTATGGCTACACCTTC. Translated, it gives CASSHPGGSEGYGYTF.

V usage is TRBV6-5 and J usage is TRBJ1-2; TRBD1 is a possible D gene (5 bases). CDR1 and CDR2 from the germline V gene are MNHEY and SVGAGI. This CDR3 is 14 amino acids long. The V end lost 6 bases, the J end lost 6 bases, and 17 bases lay between the germline ends. The CDR3 protein is CASRKGVAIDGYTF. CDR3 bases: TGTGCCAGCAGAAAAGGGGTAGCCATAGATGGCTACACCTTC.

This clone is a singleton in its sample. The CDR3 loop is CASGPGDSLMNTEAFF. CDR3 DNA sequence: TGTGCCAGCGGCCCGGGGGACTCACTTATGAACACTGAAGCTTTCTTT. V gene TRBV11-2 combines with J gene TRBJ1-1; D perhaps matches TRBD1 (5 bases). Germline lookup yields CDR1 SGHAT and CDR2 FQNNGV. V shed 8 bases and J shed 0 bases, with 19 bases lying between them. CDR3 size: 16 residues.

This clone showed up just once. V gene TRBV5-4 combines with J gene TRBJ2-2; no firm D call. Germline lookup yields CDR1 SGHNT and CDR2 YYREEE (reference sequence). The germline V and J ends were trimmed by 0 bases and 4 bases, with 7 bases remaining between them. The CDR3 loop spans 14 amino acids. The CDR3 sequence: CASSLGTSTGELFF. The CDR3 coding sequence is TGTGCCAGCAGCTTGGGTACTTCCACCGGGGAGCTGTTTTTT.

J is TRBJ2-3 and V is TRBV11-2; D perhaps matches TRBD1 (6 bases). The CDR3 has 13 residues. Trimming took 3 bases from V and 6 from J, leaving 10 bases between them. Looked up from germline, CDR1 is SGHAT and CDR2 is FQNNGV. The CDR3 spells CASSFTGSDTQYF. The CDR3 bases are TGTGCCAGCAGCTTTACAGGGAGTGATACGCAGTATTTT.

The rearrangement joins TRBV2 to TRBJ2-3; a possible D gene is TRBD1 (6 bases). Between the trimmed V and J ends, which lost 2 bases and 8 bases, there was a span of 14 bases. CDR1 is SNHLY and CDR2 is FYNNEI in the germline V gene. The CDR3 has 14 residues. The CDR3 region is CASSEWGPAGTQYF. Written as DNA, the CDR3 is TGTGCCAGCAGTGAATGGGGGCCGGCCGGTACGCAGTATTTT.

The chain combines TRBV3-1 (or the pseudogene TRBV3-2) with TRBJ1-5, with D hard to call. V was clipped by 6 bases and J by 4 bases, with 10 bases between them. The CDR3 consists of 13 residues. CDR1 is LGHDT, CDR2 YNNKEL, per germline (reference sequence). CDR3 coding DNA: TGTGCCAGCAGTTGCGACGGGAATCAGCCCCAGCATTTT. It encodes CASSCDGNQPQHF.

This chain uses TRBV6-5 with TRBJ2-7; D might be TRBD1 (6 bases). The CDR3 has 13 amino acids. Germline CDR1 is MNHEY and CDR2 is SVGAGI. Trimming shortened V by 5 bases and J by 1 base, and 9 bases separated the two germline ends. The CDR3 loop is CASSPQGSYEQYF. CDR3 coding DNA: TGTGCCAGCAGTCCACAGGGATCCTACGAGCAGTACTTC.

The V gene is TRBV7-9, the J gene TRBJ1-4; no reliable D call. CDR3 length equals 14 residues. Trimming removed 3 bases from V and 8 bases from J, with 13 bases in between. The germline CDR1 and CDR2 sequences are SEHNR and FQNEAQ (reference sequence). The CDR3 region is CASSLTALEEKLFF. DNA of the CDR3: TGTGCCAGCAGCTTGACGGCCCTGGAGGAAAAACTGTTTTTT.

This chain's CDR3 is CASSRDSVLDYTF. The CDR3 nucleotides read TGTGCCAGCAGCCGGGACAGCGTCCTCGACTACACCTTC. This chain connects TRBV5-4 to TRBJ1-2; 7 nucleotides match TRBD1. This CDR3 has 13 amino acids. V shed 4 bases, J shed 10 bases, and the junction held 10 bases outside the gene matches. Germline V CDR1 and CDR2: SGHNT, YYREEE (reference sequence).